These 12 T cell receptor beta chains were all obtained from the same sample, sequenced in a study of regulatory dendritic cells for organ transplantation. Using immunoSEQ multiplex PCR, the repertoire was profiled, and TCRdb retains in-frame clones only, with some absent. The data show fewer than 40,000 clones, about 89% seen once. Sequencing input: naive CD8+ T cells from blood. The subset: CD45RA+ naive T cells. All receptors derive from a human donor in good health.

V and J are TRBV19 and TRBJ2-3, with no clear D. V was cut by 3 bases and J by 4 bases, with 8 bases left in between. The CDR3 is 13 residues long. Per the germline V gene, CDR1 is LNHDA and CDR2 is SQIVND (reference sequence). CDR3 DNA: TGTGCCAGTAGTATTGACGGCCCAGATACGCAGTATTTT. Translating it yields CASSIDGPDTQYF. The full variable domain, in which reference TRBV19 and TRBJ2-3 provide the parts outside the CDR3, is DGGITQSPKYLFRKEGQNVTLSCEQNLNHDAMYWYRQDPGQGLRLIYYSQIVNDFQKGDIAEGYSVSREKKESFPLTVTSAQKNPTAFYLCASSIDGPDTQYFGPGTRLTVL.

V and J are TRBV11-1 and TRBJ1-3, with TRBD1 identical over 7 bases. V trimming: 7 bases; J trimming: 4 bases; junction bases outside the gene matches: 16. Germline-derived CDR1 and CDR2 are SGHAT and FQDESV (reference sequence). The CDR3 spans 17 residues. The CDR3 reads CASITGENWVGGNTIYF. In nucleotides, the CDR3 is TGTGCCAGCATTACAGGGGAGAATTGGGTAGGAGGAAACACCATATATTTT. Complete variable domain (other parts from reference TRBV11-1 and TRBJ1-3): EAEVAQSPRYKITEKSQAVAFWCDPISGHATLYWYRQILGQGPELLVQFQDESVVDDSQLPKDRFSAERLKGVDSTLKIQPAELGDSAMYLCASITGENWVGGNTIYFGEGSWLTVV.

CDR3 nucleotides: TGTGCCAGCAGCTTAAGTTCGATCGGGCAGTACTTC. Translation gives CASSLSSIGQYF. The chain is built from TRBV7-2 and TRBJ2-7; no clear D gene. V was clipped by 2 bases and J by 9 bases, with 11 bases between them. The CDR3 runs 12 residues. CDR1 and CDR2 from the germline V gene are SGHTA and FQGNSA.

The DNA for the CDR3 is TGTGCCAGCAGCGTGAGGAGGACGGAAAAACTGTTTTTT. It is translated as CASSVRRTEKLFF. The chain is built from TRBV7-6 and TRBJ1-4; D is uncertain. The germline V gene has CDR1 SGHVS and CDR2 FNYEAQ. The CDR3 totals 13 residues. V was clipped by 5 bases and J by 8 bases, with 12 bases between them.

V and J are TRBV28 and TRBJ2-3; no firm D call. Trimming removed 6 bases at V and 1 base at J, with 2 bases between. The CDR3 covers 11 residues. Germline V lookup: CDR1 MDHEN, CDR2 SYDVKM. The CDR3 here is CASSRTDTQYF. DNA for the CDR3: TGTGCCAGCAGCCGCACAGATACGCAGTATTTT.

The count of this clone is one. This chain links TRBV6-5 with TRBJ2-2; no clear D. Germline CDR1 is MNHEY and CDR2 is SVGAGI. This CDR3 contains 13 residues. V lost 7 bases, J lost 0 bases, and 6 bases lay in between. CDR3 region: CASIATNTGELFF. As DNA, the CDR3 is TGTGCCAGCATAGCTACGAACACCGGGGAGCTGTTTTTT.

The J gene is TRBJ2-1, the V gene TRBV29-1; TRBD2 might be the D (5 bases). The germline V gene has CDR1 SQVTM and CDR2 ANQGSEA. The CDR3 loop spans 11 amino acids. Deletions cut 5 bases from V and 7 bases from J, with 9 bases between. The CDR3 loop reads CSVTRRNEQFF. CDR3 DNA: TGCAGCGTTACCCGGAGGAATGAGCAGTTCTTC.

This clone was recorded once. The CDR3 is CASSSDSIYGYTF. The CDR3 coding sequence is TGTGCCAGCAGCAGCGACAGCATCTACGGCTACACCTTC. This rearrangement joins TRBV9 to TRBJ1-2; the D gene is possibly TRBD1 (5 bases). CDR3 size: 13 residues. Germline values: CDR1 SGDLS, CDR2 YYNGEE. Trimming removed 4 bases from V and 8 bases from J, with 15 bases in between. Filled out from reference TRBV9 and TRBJ1-2, the complete variable domain reads DSGVTQTPKHLITATGQRVTLRCSPRSGDLSVYWYQQSLDQGLQFLIQYYNGEERAKGNILERFSAQQFPDLHSELNLSSLELGDSALYFCASSSDSIYGYTFGSGTRLTVV.

The V gene is TRBV11-2, the J gene TRBJ2-7; TRBD2 matches at 8 bases. The J segment lost 3 bases and the V segment lost 5 bases, leaving 0 bases of the junction unmatched. The germline gives CDR1 SGHAT, CDR2 FQNNGV. The CDR3 is 12 residues long. The CDR3 loop is CASSRGGYEQYF. CDR3 nucleotides: TGTGCCAGCAGCCGGGGGGGCTACGAGCAGTACTTC.

The chain recombines TRBV28 with TRBJ1-5; D may be TRBD1 (6 bases). The CDR3 contains 13 residues. The V gene's germline CDR1 is MDHEN and CDR2 SYDVKM. Trimming left V 6 bases short and J 6 bases short, with 12 bases between. The CDR3 nucleotides read TGTGCCAGCAGCGGGACACCAACTCAGCCCCAGCATTTT. Amino acid sequence: CASSGTPTQPQHF.

This chain links TRBV4-3 with TRBJ2-2, with D possibly being TRBD2 (5 bases). In germline, CDR1 is LGHNA, CDR2 YSLEER. V lost 10 bases and J 3 bases, leaving 15 bases between the germline ends. This CDR3 is 14 amino acids long. This CDR3 reads CATSEESDTGELFF. In nucleotides, the CDR3 is TGCGCCACCTCGGAGGAATCGGACACCGGGGAGCTGTTTTTT.

This chain links TRBV13 with TRBJ1-2; a weak D match, TRBD1 (5 bases). Looked up from germline, CDR1 is PRHDT and CDR2 is FYEKMQ (reference sequence). The CDR3 runs to 13 residues. V lost 5 bases and J lost 4, with 11 bases in between. The CDR3 region is CASSPIQGYGYTF. The CDR3 bases are TGTGCCAGCAGCCCAATTCAGGGCTATGGCTACACCTTC.